Listed here is a single TCR beta chain. CDR1 is KGHSH, CDR2 LQKENI, per germline. Trimming took 3 bases from V and 3 from J, leaving 14 bases between them. The CDR3 sequence is 15 residues long. This sample was taken from a study of blood T cell repertoires in COVID-19. Under the authors' procedure: Estimates of nucleated cell counts were drawn from the amplification of reference gene primers. Libraries were prepared by immunoSEQ multiplex PCR; TCRdb keeps only in-frame clonotypes and omits some of them. That table gives V, J and clone size, and the DNA gave D and trimming. The sample consists of about 180,000 clones, over 75% of them appearing once. Seattle participants joined during active infection and were tracked over time.

This receptor was obtained from a person aged 70 to 85 with COVID-19, enrolled during active disease. The chain recombines TRBV18 with TRBJ1-2; a possible D gene is TRBD1 (5 bases). Input material: peripheral blood. This CDR3 is CASSPLSRGDYGYTF. DNA of the CDR3: TGTGCCAGCTCACCGTTGTCAAGGGGCGACTATGGCTACACCTTC. Using reference TRBV18 and TRBJ1-2 for the parts outside the CDR3, the full variable domain is NAGVMQNPRHLVRRRGQEARLRCSPMKGHSHVYWYRQLPEEGLKFMVYLQKENIIDESGMPKERFSAEFPKEGPSILRIQQVVRGDSAAYFCASSPLSRGDYGYTFGSGTRLTVV.